The clone carrying this TCR beta chain showed up just a few times. Antigen: not known. The whole isolated RNA underwent reverse transcription, so sequencing captured expressed TCRB transcripts. The repertoire was sequenced with immunoSEQ multiplex PCR; TCRdb's copy has only in-frame clones and lacks some. This sample has roughly 730,000 clones; around an eighth occur once, and the top ten carry less than 0.025%. Germline V gene data show CDR1 as SQVTM and CDR2 as ANQGSEA. V was shortened by 4 bases and J by 2 bases, with 9 bases between the two germline ends. CDR3 length equals 12 residues. The data stem from a study of beta chain features in type 1 diabetes. It was one heparinised blood draw, averaging approximately 100 mL, that each donor gave. General study points: Whether HLA type influences TCRB rearrangement remained unresolved here. A moderate, significant TCRB CDR3 shortening appeared in type 1 diabetes across four CD4+ subsets. Insertions at VDJ junctions were less frequent in type 1 diabetes patients. These patients also deleted more nucleotides at the same junctions. For patients, the naive, central memory and Treg TCRB repertoires appeared more alike than for healthy donors.

Sequencing was done on a sample of naive CD4+ T cells from blood. The origin of this receptor is a man younger than 30 with type 1 diabetes. The rearrangement joins TRBV29-1 to TRBJ2-7; D perhaps matches TRBD1 (5 bases). The CDR3 DNA sequence: TGCAGCGTTGGGCCAGGGCCCTACGAGCAGTACTTC. Protein sequence: CSVGPGPYEQYF.